Sequencing of this T cell receptor beta chain was carried out in a study of T cells in Graves' hyperthyroidism and ophthalmopathy. Whole-study results and caveats: Among thyroid clonotypes expanded above 0.001, most also appeared in blood. Patients with ophthalmopathy were separated from those with stable hyperthyroidism by a 13 V-J model.

This CDR3 has 15 residues. Germline V gives CDR1 WSHSY, CDR2 SAAADI. The V end was cut by 5 bases, the J end by 1 base, with 14 bases between. The TCR beta CDR3 regions underwent amplification using RNA transcripts as the source. HTBI primers were used for first-round RT-PCR of the TCR CDR3. From the multiplex PCR reads, TCRdb called clonotypes with MiXCR, one entry per CDR3 protein. Among about 640,000 distinct CDR3 sequences listed, around 20% were seen once. This clonotype was found a few times. Its target is not known. The study included ophthalmopathy patients with Clinical Activity Score at least 3, NOSPECS grade at least 4 and duration under 3 months.

The genes are TRBV10-2 and TRBJ1-1; no definite D call. The sample comprised blood. This clonotype was sampled from a man aged 25-45 years with Graves' ophthalmopathy. The CDR3 is CASSNFQNRNTEAFF. CDR3 DNA sequence: TGCGCCAGCAGTAATTTTCAAAATAGGAACACTGAAGCTTTCTTT.